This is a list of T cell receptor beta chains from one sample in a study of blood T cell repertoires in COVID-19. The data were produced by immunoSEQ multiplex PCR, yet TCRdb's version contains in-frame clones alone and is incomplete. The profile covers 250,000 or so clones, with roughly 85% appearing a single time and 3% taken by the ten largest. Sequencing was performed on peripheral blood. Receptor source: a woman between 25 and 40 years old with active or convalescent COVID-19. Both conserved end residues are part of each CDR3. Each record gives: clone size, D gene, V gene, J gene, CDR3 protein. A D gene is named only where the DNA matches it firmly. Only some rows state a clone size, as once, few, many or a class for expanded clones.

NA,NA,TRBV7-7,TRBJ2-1,CASSLALGGHNEQFF
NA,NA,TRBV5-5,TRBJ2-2,CASSLDPAGTGELFF
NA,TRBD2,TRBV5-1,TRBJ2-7,CASSLRASGGADSYEQYF
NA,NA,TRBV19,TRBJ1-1,CASSMRPNTEAFF
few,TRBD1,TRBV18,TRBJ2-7,CASSPAGGAYEQYF
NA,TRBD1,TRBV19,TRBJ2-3,CASSITTGISTDTQYF
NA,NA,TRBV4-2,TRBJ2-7,CASSQERTGTYEQYF
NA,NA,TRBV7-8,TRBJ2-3,CASSVRRGSTDTQYF
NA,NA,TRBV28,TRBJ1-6,CASSQGPAPLHF
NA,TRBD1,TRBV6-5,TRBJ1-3,CASRSTGVAGNTIYF
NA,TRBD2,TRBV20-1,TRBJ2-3,CSASGTSGTSTDTQYF
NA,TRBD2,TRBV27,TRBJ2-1,CASSSRLAGNNEQFF
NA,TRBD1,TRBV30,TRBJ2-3,CAWSVLTGRGSQYF
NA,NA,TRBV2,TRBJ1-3,CASKRISGSSGNTIYF
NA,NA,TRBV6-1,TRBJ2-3,CASSEWRNTDTQYF
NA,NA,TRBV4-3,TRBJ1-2,CASSQDSAGGYGYTF
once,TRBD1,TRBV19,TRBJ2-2,CASSIGTGGTGELFF
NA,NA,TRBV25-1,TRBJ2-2,CASSVFGNTGELFF
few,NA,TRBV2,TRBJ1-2,CASSVGQGGYGYTF
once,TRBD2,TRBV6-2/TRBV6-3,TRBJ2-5,CASSYDWRGETSSRETQYF
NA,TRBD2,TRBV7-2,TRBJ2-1,CASSLASSGGTYNEQFF
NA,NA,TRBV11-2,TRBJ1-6,CASSPGPNSPLHF
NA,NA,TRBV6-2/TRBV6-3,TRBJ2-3,CASSYSARRSTDTQYF
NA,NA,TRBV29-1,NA,CSVALGGGETQYF
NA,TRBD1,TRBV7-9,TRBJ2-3,CASSHRDREGDTQYF
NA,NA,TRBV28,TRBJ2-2,CASSLGLVGELFF
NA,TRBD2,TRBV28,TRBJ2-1,CASSLGGGAYNEQFF
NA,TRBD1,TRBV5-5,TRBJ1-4,CASSEDRGKGEKLFF
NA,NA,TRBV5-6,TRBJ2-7,CASSDRSSYEQYF
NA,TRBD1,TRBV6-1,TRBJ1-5,CASSAMAQGAGQPQHF
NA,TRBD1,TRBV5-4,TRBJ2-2,CASSLNRGHTGELFF
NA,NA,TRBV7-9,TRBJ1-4,CASSLREGEKLFF
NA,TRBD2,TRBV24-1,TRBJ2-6,CATSDFGRGGTGANVLTF
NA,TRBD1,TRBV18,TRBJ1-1,CASSPRNTGGNTEAFF
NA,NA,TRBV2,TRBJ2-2,CATTLGLRNTGELFF
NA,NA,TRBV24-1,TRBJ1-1,CATSGAGVGDTEAFF
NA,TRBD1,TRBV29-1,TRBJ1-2,CSVEGDNPGQGNYGYTF
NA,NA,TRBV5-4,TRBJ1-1,CASSVDFLNTEAFF
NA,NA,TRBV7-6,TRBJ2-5,CASSSSETQYF
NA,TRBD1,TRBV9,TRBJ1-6,CASSVGGTGGRGSPLHF
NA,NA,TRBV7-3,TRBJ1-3,CASSFRYRESSGNTIYF